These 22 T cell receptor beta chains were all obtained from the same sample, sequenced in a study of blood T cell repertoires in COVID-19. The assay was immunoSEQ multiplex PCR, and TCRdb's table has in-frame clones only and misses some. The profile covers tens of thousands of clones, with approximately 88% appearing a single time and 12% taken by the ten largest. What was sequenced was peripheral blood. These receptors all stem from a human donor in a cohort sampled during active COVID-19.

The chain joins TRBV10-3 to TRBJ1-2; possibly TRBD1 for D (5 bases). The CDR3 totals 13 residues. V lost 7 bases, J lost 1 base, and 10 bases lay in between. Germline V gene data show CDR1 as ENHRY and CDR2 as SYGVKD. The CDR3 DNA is TGTGCCATCACCCCCGACAGTAACTATGGCTACACCTTC. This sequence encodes CAITPDSNYGYTF.

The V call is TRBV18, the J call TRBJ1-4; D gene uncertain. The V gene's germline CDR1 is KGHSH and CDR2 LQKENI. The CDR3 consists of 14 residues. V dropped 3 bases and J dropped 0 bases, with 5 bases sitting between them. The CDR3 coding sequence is TGTGCCAGCTCACCCAGTGCAACTAATGAAAAACTGTTTTTT. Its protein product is CASSPSATNEKLFF.

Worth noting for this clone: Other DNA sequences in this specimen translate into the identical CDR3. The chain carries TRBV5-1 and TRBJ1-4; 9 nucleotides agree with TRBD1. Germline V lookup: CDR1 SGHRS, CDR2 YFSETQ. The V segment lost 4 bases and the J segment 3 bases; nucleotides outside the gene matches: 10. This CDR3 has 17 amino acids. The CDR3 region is CASSLNPQGASNEKLFF. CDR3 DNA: TGCGCCAGCAGCCTTAATCCACAGGGGGCATCTAATGAAAAACTGTTTTTT.

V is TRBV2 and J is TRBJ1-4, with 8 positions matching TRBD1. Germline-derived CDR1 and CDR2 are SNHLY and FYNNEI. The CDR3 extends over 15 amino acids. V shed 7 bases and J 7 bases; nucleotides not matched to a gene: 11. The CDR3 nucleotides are TGTGCCAGCACCAAAAATGGACAGGGCGGTGAAAAACTGTTTTTT. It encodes CASTKNGQGGEKLFF.

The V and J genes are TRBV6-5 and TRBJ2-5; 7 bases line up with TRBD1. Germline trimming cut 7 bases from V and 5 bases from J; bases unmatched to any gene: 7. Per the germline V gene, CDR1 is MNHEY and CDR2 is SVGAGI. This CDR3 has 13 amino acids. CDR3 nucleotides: TGTGCCAGCACTCAAACAGGGGTGGAGACCCAGTACTTC. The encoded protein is CASTQTGVETQYF.

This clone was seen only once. The CDR3 bases are TGTGCCAGCAGCCATGCCCCCGGGACTAGCGGGATGTACGAGCAGTACTTC. This encodes CASSHAPGTSGMYEQYF. V and J are TRBV3-1 (or the pseudogene TRBV3-2) and TRBJ2-7, with 13 bases that match TRBD2. The germline V gene encodes CDR1 LGHDT and CDR2 YNNKEL (reference sequence). The CDR3 is 17 amino acids. Germline trimming cut 3 bases from V and 4 bases from J; bases unmatched to any gene: 9.

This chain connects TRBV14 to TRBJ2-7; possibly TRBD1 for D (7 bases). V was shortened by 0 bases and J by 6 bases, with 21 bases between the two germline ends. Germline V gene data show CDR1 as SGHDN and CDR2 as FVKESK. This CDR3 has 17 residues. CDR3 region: CASSQDKPRGERSEQYF. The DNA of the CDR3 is TGTGCCAGCAGCCAAGATAAACCCAGGGGGGAGAGGTCCGAGCAGTACTTC.

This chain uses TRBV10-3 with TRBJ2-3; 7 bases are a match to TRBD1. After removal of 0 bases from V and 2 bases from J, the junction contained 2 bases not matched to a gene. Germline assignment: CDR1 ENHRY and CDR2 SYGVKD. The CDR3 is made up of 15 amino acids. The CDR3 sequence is CAISESTGTTDTQYF. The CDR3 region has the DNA TGTGCCATCAGTGAGTCGACAGGGACCACAGATACGCAGTATTTT.

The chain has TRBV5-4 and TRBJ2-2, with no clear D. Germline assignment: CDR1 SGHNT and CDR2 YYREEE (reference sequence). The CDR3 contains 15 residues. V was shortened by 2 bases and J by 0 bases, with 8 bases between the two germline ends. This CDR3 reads CASSFFGPNTGELFF. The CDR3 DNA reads TGTGCCAGCAGCTTTTTTGGGCCGAACACCGGGGAGCTGTTTTTT.

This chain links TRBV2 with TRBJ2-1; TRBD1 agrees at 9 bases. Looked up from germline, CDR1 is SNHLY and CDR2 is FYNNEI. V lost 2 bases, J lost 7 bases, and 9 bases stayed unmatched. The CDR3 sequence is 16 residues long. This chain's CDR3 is CASSESRGTGNNEQFF. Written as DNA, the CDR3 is TGTGCCAGCAGTGAAAGTAGGGGGACAGGGAATAATGAGCAGTTCTTC.

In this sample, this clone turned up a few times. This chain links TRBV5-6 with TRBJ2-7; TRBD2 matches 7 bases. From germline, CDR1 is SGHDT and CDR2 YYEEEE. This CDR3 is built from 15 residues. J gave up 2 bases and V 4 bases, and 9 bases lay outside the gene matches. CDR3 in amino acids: CASSTGLVKAYEQYF. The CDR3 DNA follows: TGTGCCAGCAGCACCGGACTAGTCAAAGCCTACGAGCAGTACTTC. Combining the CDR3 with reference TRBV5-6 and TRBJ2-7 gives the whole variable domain DAGVTQSPTHLIKTRGQQVTLRCSPKSGHDTVSWYQQALGQGPQFIFQYYEEEERQRGNFPDRFSGHQFPNYSSELNVNALLLGDSALYLCASSTGLVKAYEQYFGPGTRLTVT.

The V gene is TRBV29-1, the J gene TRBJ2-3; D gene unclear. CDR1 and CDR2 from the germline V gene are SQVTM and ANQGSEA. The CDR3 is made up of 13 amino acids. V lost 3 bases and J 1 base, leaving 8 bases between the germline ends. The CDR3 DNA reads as TGCAGCGTTGAGTTCCAGGGCACAGATACGCAGTATTTT. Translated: CSVEFQGTDTQYF.

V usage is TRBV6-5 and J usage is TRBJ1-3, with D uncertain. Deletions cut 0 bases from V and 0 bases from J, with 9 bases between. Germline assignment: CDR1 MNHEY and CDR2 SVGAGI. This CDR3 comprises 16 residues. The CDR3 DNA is TGTGCCAGCAGTTACTCGATCCAGTACTCTGGAAACACCATATATTTT. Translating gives CASSYSIQYSGNTIYF.

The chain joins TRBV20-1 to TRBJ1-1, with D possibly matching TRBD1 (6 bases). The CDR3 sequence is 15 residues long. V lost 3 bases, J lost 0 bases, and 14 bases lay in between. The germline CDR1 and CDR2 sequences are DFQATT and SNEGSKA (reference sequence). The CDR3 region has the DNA TGCAGTGCTAGTGGACAGACCTCCATGAACACTGAAGCTTTCTTT. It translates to CSASGQTSMNTEAFF.

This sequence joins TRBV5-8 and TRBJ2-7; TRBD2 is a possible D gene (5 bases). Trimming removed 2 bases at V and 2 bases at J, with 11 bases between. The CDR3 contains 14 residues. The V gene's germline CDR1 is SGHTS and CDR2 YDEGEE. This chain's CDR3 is CASSLEGSPYEQYF. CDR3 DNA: TGTGCCAGCAGCTTAGAGGGATCCCCCTACGAGCAGTACTTC. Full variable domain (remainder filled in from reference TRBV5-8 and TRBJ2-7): EAGVTQSPTHLIKTRGQQATLRCSPISGHTSVYWYQQALGLGLQFLLWYDEGEERNRGNFPPRFSGRQFPNYSSELNVNALELEDSALYLCASSLEGSPYEQYFGPGTRLTVT.

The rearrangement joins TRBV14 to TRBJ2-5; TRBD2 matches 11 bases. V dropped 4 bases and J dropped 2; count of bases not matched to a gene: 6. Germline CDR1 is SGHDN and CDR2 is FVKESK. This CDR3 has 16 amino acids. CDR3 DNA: TGTGCCAGCAGCCCATTAGCGGGAGGGCCACAAGAGACCCAGTACTTC. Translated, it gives CASSPLAGGPQETQYF.

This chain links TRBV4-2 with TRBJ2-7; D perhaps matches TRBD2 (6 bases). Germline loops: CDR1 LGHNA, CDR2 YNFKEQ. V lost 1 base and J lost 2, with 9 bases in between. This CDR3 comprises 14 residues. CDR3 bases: TGTGCCAGCAGCCAAGTAGCGGAGGCCTACGAGCAGTACTTC. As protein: CASSQVAEAYEQYF.

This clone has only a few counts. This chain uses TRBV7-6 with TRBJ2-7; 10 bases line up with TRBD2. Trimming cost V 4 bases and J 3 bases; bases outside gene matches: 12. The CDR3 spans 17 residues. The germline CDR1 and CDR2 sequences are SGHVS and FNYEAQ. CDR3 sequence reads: CASSSAIYPSGGYEQYF. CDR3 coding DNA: TGTGCCAGCAGCTCAGCTATCTACCCTAGCGGGGGCTACGAGCAGTACTTC.

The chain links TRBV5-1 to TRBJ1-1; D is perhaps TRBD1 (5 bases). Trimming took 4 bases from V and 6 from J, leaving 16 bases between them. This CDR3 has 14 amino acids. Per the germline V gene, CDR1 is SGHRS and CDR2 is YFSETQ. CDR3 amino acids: CASSPQGGRAEAFF. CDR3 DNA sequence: TGCGCCAGCAGCCCCCAGGGCGGGAGGGCTGAAGCTTTCTTT.

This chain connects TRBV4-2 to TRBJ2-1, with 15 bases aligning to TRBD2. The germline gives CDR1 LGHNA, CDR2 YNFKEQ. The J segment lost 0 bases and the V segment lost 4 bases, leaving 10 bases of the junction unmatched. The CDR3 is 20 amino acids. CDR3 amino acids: CASSLAGTSGGSSSYNEQFF. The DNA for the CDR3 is TGTGCCAGCAGCCTTGCCGGGACTAGCGGGGGGTCAAGCTCCTACAATGAGCAGTTCTTC.

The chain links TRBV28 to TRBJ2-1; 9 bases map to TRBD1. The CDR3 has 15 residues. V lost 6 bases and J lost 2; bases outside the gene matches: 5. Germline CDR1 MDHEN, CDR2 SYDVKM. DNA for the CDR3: TGTGCCAGCAGACTCAGACAGGGGGCCTACAATGAGCAGTTCTTC. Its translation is CASRLRQGAYNEQFF.

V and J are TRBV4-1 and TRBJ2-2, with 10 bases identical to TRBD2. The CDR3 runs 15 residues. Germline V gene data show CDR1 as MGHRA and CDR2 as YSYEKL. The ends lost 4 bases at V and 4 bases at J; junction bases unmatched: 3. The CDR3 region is CASSPGLAITGELFF. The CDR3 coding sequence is TGCGCCAGCAGCCCGGGACTAGCGATCACCGGGGAGCTGTTTTTT.